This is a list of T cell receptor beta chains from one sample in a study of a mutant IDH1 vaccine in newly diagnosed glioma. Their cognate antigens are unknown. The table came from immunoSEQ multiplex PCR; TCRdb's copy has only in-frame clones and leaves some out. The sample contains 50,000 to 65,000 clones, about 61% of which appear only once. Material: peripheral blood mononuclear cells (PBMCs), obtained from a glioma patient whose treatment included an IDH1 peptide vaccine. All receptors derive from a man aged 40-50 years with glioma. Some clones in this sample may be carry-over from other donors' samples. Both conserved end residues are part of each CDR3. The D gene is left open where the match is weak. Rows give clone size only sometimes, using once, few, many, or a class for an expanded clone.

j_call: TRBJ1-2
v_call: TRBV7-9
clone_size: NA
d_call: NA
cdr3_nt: TGTGCCAGCAGCACGAAGACGTGGGGGCATGGCTACACCTTC
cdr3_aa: CASSTKTWGHGYTF

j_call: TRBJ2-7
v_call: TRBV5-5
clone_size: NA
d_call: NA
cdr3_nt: TGTGCCAGCAGCTTACGTCCCGGGAACACCTACGAGCAGTACTTC
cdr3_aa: CASSLRPGNTYEQYF

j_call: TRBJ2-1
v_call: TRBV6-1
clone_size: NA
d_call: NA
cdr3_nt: TGTGCCAGCAGTCCCCAGGGGCAGGCCAGCGGGGAGCAGTTCTTC
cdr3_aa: CASSPQGQASGEQFF

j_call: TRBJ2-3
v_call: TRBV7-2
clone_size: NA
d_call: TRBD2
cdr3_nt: TGTGCCAGCAGCTTCTTGTCGGGGGGGCATGGAGATACGCAGTATTTT
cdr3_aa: CASSFLSGGHGDTQYF

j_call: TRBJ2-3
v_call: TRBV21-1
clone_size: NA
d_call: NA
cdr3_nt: TGTGCCAGCAGCAAAGGGGCCCAGGGCGGGATTGATACGCAGTATTTT
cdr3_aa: CASSKGAQGGIDTQYF

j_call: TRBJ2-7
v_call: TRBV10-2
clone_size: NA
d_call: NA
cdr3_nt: TGCGCCAGCAGTGTCCGCAGTGGGTACGAGCAGTACTTC
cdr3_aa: CASSVRSGYEQYF

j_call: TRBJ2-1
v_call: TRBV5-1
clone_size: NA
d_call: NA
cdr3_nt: TGCGCCAGCAGCTCACGAGCAGGTTTCTCTTACAATGAGCAGTTCTTC
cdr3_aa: CASSSRAGFSYNEQFF

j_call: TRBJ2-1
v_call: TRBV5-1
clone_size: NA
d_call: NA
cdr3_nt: TGCGCCAGCAGCTTGGGGAAGGTGATGGGGAGCTCCTACAATGAGCAGTTCTTC
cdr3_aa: CASSLGKVMGSSYNEQFF

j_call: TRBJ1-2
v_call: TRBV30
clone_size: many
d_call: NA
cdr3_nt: TGTGCCTGGGCCGGGCAGGGGCTTTCAAACTATGGCTACACCTTC
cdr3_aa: CAWAGQGLSNYGYTF

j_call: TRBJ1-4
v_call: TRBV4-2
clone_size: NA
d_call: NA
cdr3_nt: TGTGCCAGCAGCGACAAACAGGGTCATAATGAAAAACTGTTTTTT
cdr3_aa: CASSDKQGHNEKLFF